This T cell receptor (beta chain) was obtained from a study of T cell responses to AZD1222 COVID-19 vaccine. Note on this clone: What it recognizes is unknown.

Profiling relied on immunoSEQ multiplex PCR, and the TCRdb table lists in-frame clones only, not all of them. The data show under 130,000 clones, 80% to 90% seen once. Study-level points and caveats: The study reported that nearly half of spike-specific TCRs target unmutated variant regions.

The clonotype comes from an adult in good health. The source material was peripheral blood, sampled on day 0 of AZD1222 vaccination.

In DNA, the CDR3 is TGTGCCAGTACGGGACTGAACTATGGCTACACCTTC. Encoded protein: CASTGLNYGYTF. The chain uses TRBV11-2 and TRBJ1-2; possible D gene TRBD1, 5 bases. This CDR3 is built from 12 residues. Trimming removed 9 bases from V and 2 bases from J, with 10 bases in between. Per the germline V gene, CDR1 is SGHAT and CDR2 is FQNNGV. The full variable domain, completed using reference TRBV11-2 and TRBJ1-2, is EAGVAQSPRYKIIEKRQSVAFWCNPISGHATLYWYQQILGQGPKLLIQFQNNGVVDDSQLPKDRFSAERLKGVDSTLKIQPAKLEDSAVYLCASTGLNYGYTFGSGTRLTVV.